Below are 22 T cell receptor beta chains sequenced from a single sample in a study of blood T cell repertoires in COVID-19. Repertoires were generated with immunoSEQ multiplex PCR, while TCRdb's copy carries only in-frame clones and drops some. The sample yields around 250,000 clones, more than 75% seen once. Sequenced sample: PBMCs or T cells enriched from blood (not recorded which). These receptors were collected from a man younger than 35 who had recovered from COVID-19.

The rearrangement links TRBV7-2 to TRBJ2-7; D gene unclear. The CDR3 runs to 11 residues. V was shortened by 3 bases and J by 5 bases, with 5 bases between the two germline ends. Germline-derived CDR1 and CDR2 are SGHTA and FQGNSA. CDR3 sequence: CASSFVHEQYF. DNA for the CDR3: TGTGCCAGCAGCTTCGTCCACGAGCAGTACTTC.

The sample holds a few counts of this clone. The CDR3 spells CASSISTNGLDGYTF. The CDR3 DNA sequence: TGTGCCAGTAGTATATCCACCAATGGACTGGATGGCTACACCTTC. The V gene is TRBV19, the J gene TRBJ1-2, with D uncertain. Trimming shortened V by 2 bases and J by 6 bases, and 16 bases separated the two germline ends. This CDR3 has 15 amino acids. The germline gives CDR1 LNHDA, CDR2 SQIVND (reference sequence).

This sequence joins TRBV10-3 and TRBJ2-3, with TRBD1 identical over 9 bases. The V gene's germline CDR1 is ENHRY and CDR2 SYGVKD. Unmatched junction bases numbered 4, after V lost 6 bases and J lost 3 bases. CDR3 length: 14 residues. The CDR3 sequence: CAIRGTGMTDTQYF. In DNA form, the CDR3 reads TGTGCCATCAGGGGGACAGGGATGACAGATACGCAGTATTTT.

The chain is built from TRBV19 and TRBJ1-1; 8 positions match TRBD1. The V and J ends lost 5 bases and 3 bases, in that order; junction bases with no gene match: 11. CDR3 length equals 16 residues. Germline loops: CDR1 LNHDA, CDR2 SQIVND (reference sequence). The CDR3 nucleotides read TGTGCCAGTAGTCCCCACCGGACAGGGAGGGACACTGAAGCTTTCTTT. Its translation is CASSPHRTGRDTEAFF.

CDR3 DNA sequence: TGTGCCAGCAGCCAAGACACTAGCGGTACGCAGTATTTT. Its translation: CASSQDTSGTQYF. The rearrangement links TRBV3-1 (or the pseudogene TRBV3-2) to TRBJ2-3, with 8 positions matching TRBD2. Germline V gives CDR1 LGHDT, CDR2 YNNKEL (reference sequence). V was pared by 0 bases and J by 8 bases, with 1 base of the junction left unmatched. This CDR3 contains 13 residues.

V gene TRBV15 combines with J gene TRBJ1-1; the D gene is possibly TRBD1 (5 bases). The germline CDR1 and CDR2 sequences are LNHNV and YYDKDF (reference sequence). Between the trimmed V and J ends, which lost 1 base and 4 bases, there was a span of 13 bases. The CDR3 runs to 15 residues. The CDR3 protein is CATSRVGGLSTEAFF. CDR3 DNA: TGTGCCACCAGCAGAGTGGGGGGGTTGTCCACTGAAGCTTTCTTT.

In DNA, the CDR3 is TGTGCCAGCAGCTTAGAAAGTCTTGCGGGAGGCTATTACAATGAGCAGTTCTTC. Translated: CASSLESLAGGYYNEQFF. The chain couples TRBV7-6 to TRBJ2-1; 8 nucleotides agree with TRBD2. In germline, CDR1 is SGHVS, CDR2 FNYEAQ. The CDR3 spans 18 residues. Unmatched junction bases numbered 12, after V lost 1 base and J lost 4 bases.

This chain joins TRBV27 and TRBJ2-7; D is possibly TRBD1 (5 bases). The V gene lost 5 bases and the J gene lost 2 bases, with 19 bases spanning the gap. Germline V gene sequence: CDR1 MNHEY, CDR2 SMNVEV (reference sequence). The CDR3 runs 16 residues. CDR3 bases: TGTGCCAGCAGTCCGAGATACAGGTCGTCTACCTACGAGCAGTACTTC. Encoded protein: CASSPRYRSSTYEQYF.

This rearrangement joins TRBV5-1 to TRBJ2-1, with 8 positions matching TRBD2. Per germline, CDR1 SGHRS and CDR2 YFSETQ. This CDR3 spans 15 amino acids. V shed 0 bases, J shed 8 bases, and the junction held 7 bases outside the gene matches. The CDR3 protein is CASSLDSGAADEQFF. DNA for the CDR3: TGCGCCAGCAGCTTGGATAGCGGGGCGGCCGATGAGCAGTTCTTC.

In this sample, this clone turned up once. V gene TRBV3-1 (or the pseudogene TRBV3-2) combines with J gene TRBJ1-2, with TRBD1 matching 8 bases. The CDR3 totals 13 residues. Looked up from germline, CDR1 is LGHDT and CDR2 is YNNKEL (reference sequence). V dropped 5 bases and J dropped 6; count of bases not matched to a gene: 5. CDR3 loop: CASSKQGGHGYTF. CDR3 sequence (DNA): TGTGCCAGCAGCAAACAGGGGGGGCATGGCTACACCTTC.

This clone was found once. The chain joins TRBV2 to TRBJ2-1, with a weak D call TRBD2 (6 bases). V was trimmed by 6 bases and J by 7 bases, leaving 7 bases between them. CDR3 length equals 11 residues. The germline V gene encodes CDR1 SNHLY and CDR2 FYNNEI. CDR3 residues: CASSRGNEQFF. For the CDR3, the DNA is TGTGCCAGCAGCCGGGGGAATGAGCAGTTCTTC.

The chain couples TRBV6-5 to TRBJ2-1; the D gene is possibly TRBD1 (6 bases). Per the germline V gene, CDR1 is MNHEY and CDR2 is SVGAGI. This CDR3 is 15 amino acids long. Trimming removed 4 bases at V and 4 bases at J, with 14 bases between. The CDR3 region has the DNA TGTGCCAGCAGTTCCGGGACACGAAGTTACAATGAGCAGTTCTTC. Protein product: CASSSGTRSYNEQFF.

The chain carries TRBV28 and TRBJ2-7; possible D gene TRBD2, 5 bases. The CDR3 runs 16 residues. The germline V gene encodes CDR1 MDHEN and CDR2 SYDVKM. Trimming removed 3 bases from V and 3 bases from J, with 18 bases in between. This CDR3 is CASSFEGAQSLYEQYF. Here the CDR3 DNA reads TGTGCCAGCAGTTTTGAGGGAGCCCAAAGCCTCTACGAGCAGTACTTC.

J is TRBJ2-3 and V is TRBV5-4; TRBD1 agrees at 11 bases. Unmatched junction bases numbered 3, after V lost 0 bases and J lost 3 bases. CDR1 is SGHNT and CDR2 is YYREEE in the germline V gene (reference sequence). The CDR3 is 16 amino acids. This CDR3 is CASSLDGTGGTDTQYF. The CDR3 DNA follows: TGTGCCAGCAGCTTGGATGGGACAGGGGGAACAGATACGCAGTATTTT.

The gene calls are TRBV7-2 and TRBJ1-5; possibly TRBD1 for D (6 bases). Germline V gives CDR1 SGHTA, CDR2 FQGNSA. The CDR3 runs to 16 residues. Trimming removed 3 bases from V and 4 bases from J, with 16 bases in between. The CDR3 nucleotides are TGTGCCAGCAGCTTGGCCGAGGGGCAGGGGAATCAGCCCCAGCATTTT. It is translated as CASSLAEGQGNQPQHF. Drawing the rest from reference TRBV7-2 and TRBJ1-5, the complete variable domain is GAGVSQSPSNKVTEKGKDVELRCDPISGHTALYWYRQSLGQGLEFLIYFQGNSAPDKSGLPSDRFSAERTGGSVSTLTIQRTQQEDSAVYLCASSLAEGQGNQPQHFGDGTRLSIL.

The J gene is TRBJ2-7, the V gene TRBV6-1; D possibly corresponds to TRBD2 (6 bases). Germline assignment: CDR1 MNHNS and CDR2 SASEGT. There are 14 residues in the CDR3. Trimming cost V 3 bases and J 1 base, with 10 bases left between them. The CDR3 DNA reads TGTGCCAGCAGTGATCGGGGGAAATCCTACGAGCAGTACTTC. Translation: CASSDRGKSYEQYF.

The chain carries TRBV28 and TRBJ1-5, with 10 bases identical to TRBD1. Germline CDR1 MDHEN, CDR2 SYDVKM. This CDR3 comprises 15 residues. V lost 6 bases and J lost 6; bases outside the gene matches: 8. The CDR3 coding sequence is TGTGCCAGCAGAACCGGGACAGGGGTCGTTCAGCCCCAGCATTTT. Translating it yields CASRTGTGVVQPQHF.

This sequence joins TRBV4-2 and TRBJ2-7; D perhaps matches TRBD1 (5 bases). Trimming pared 4 bases from V and 5 bases from J, leaving 18 bases between. This CDR3 region has 15 residues. Germline assignment: CDR1 LGHNA and CDR2 YNFKEQ. CDR3 coding DNA: TGTGCCAGCAGCCTTGCAGGGAAGGGTTCGGACGAGCAGTACTTC. Its translation: CASSLAGKGSDEQYF.

The chain couples TRBV12-3 or TRBV12-4 to TRBJ2-7; D is uncertain. The CDR3 is made up of 13 amino acids. V lost 6 bases and J 0 bases, leaving 9 bases between the germline ends. The DNA for the CDR3 is TGTGCCAGCAGAACCTCAGTCTCCTACGAGCAGTACTTC. Translating it yields CASRTSVSYEQYF.

The J gene is TRBJ1-5, the V gene TRBV30, with no clear D. Between the trimmed V and J ends, which lost 1 base and 7 bases, there was a span of 11 bases. Germline assignment: CDR1 GTSNPN and CDR2 SVGIG (reference sequence). The CDR3 loop spans 13 amino acids. Here the CDR3 DNA reads TGTGCCTGGAGTGCATCGGGGTCCCAGCCCCAGCATTTT. Protein: CAWSASGSQPQHF. The variable domain in full, with the rest retrieved from reference TRBV30 and TRBJ1-5, is SQTIHQWPATLVQPVGSPLSLECTVEGTSNPNLYWYRQAAGRGLQLLFYSVGIGQISSEVPQNLSASRPQDRQFILSSKKLLLSDSGFYLCAWSASGSQPQHFGDGTRLSIL.

The DNA of the CDR3 is TGTGCCAGCAGCTTCCCGGGACAGCCTCTCAGGGACACCGGGGAGCTGTTTTTT. Translated, it gives CASSFPGQPLRDTGELFF. The chain recombines TRBV7-9 with TRBJ2-2; TRBD1 aligns across 7 bases. Trimming took 3 bases from V and 3 from J; bases not matched to a gene: 13. Germline V CDR1 and CDR2: SEHNR, FQNEAQ (reference sequence). CDR3 length: 18 amino acids.

The V gene is TRBV21-1, the J gene TRBJ2-7; the table's D gene call, TRBD2, was not cross checked with the DNA. TRBV21-1 constitutes a pseudogene. CDR3 size: 18 residues. CDR3 sequence (DNA): TGTGCCAGCAGCAAAATTGTACGGACTAGCGGTTCATTCTACGAGCAGTACTTC. It codes for CASSKIVRTSGSFYEQYF.